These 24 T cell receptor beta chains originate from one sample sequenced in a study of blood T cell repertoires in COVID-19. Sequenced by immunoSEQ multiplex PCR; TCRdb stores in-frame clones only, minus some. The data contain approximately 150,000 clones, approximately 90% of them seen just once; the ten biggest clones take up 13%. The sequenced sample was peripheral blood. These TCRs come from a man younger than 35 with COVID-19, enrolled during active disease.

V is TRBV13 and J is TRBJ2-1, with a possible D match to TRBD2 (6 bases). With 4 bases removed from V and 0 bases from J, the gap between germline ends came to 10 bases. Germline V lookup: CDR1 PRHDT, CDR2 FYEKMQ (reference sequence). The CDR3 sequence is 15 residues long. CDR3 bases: TGTGCCAGCAGCTCAAGGACTAACTCCTACAATGAGCAGTTCTTC. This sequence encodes CASSSRTNSYNEQFF.

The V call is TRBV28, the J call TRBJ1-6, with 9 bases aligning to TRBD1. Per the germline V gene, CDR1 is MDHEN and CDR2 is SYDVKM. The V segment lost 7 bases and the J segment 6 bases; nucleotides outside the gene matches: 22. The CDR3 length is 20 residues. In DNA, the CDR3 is TGTGCCAGCACAATCCCGCCGGGACAGGGACCTCCGCTAAGTAATTCACCCCTCCACTTT. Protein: CASTIPPGQGPPLSNSPLHF.

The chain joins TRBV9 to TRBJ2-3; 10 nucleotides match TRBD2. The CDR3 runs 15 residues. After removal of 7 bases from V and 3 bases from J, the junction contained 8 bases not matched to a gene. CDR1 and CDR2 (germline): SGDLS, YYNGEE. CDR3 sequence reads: CASAGSGRGTDTQYF. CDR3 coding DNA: TGTGCCAGCGCAGGAAGCGGGAGGGGGACAGATACGCAGTATTTT.

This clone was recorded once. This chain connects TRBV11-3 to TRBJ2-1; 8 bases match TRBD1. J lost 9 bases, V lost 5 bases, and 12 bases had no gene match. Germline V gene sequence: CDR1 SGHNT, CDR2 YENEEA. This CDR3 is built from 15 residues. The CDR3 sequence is CASSAGTGRSAEQFF. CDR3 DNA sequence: TGTGCCAGCAGCGCCGGGACAGGCCGAAGTGCTGAGCAGTTCTTC. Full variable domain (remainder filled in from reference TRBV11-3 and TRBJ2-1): EAGVVQSPRYKIIEKKQPVAFWCNPISGHNTLYWYLQNLGQGPELLIRYENEEAVDDSQLPKDRFSAERLKGVDSTLKIQPAELGDSAVYLCASSAGTGRSAEQFFGPGTRLTVL.

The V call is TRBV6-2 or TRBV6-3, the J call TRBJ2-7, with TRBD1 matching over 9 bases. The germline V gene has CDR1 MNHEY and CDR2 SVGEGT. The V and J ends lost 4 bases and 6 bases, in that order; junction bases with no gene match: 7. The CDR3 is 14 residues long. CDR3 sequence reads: CASSFRGQGGEQYF. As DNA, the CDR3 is TGTGCCAGCAGTTTCCGGGGACAGGGAGGCGAGCAGTACTTC.

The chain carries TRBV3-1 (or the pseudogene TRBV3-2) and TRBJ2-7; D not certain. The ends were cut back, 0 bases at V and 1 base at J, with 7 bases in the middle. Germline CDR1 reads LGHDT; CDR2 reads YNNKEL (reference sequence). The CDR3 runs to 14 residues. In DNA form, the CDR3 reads TGTGCCAGCAGCCAAGATAAATTTTCCTACGAGCAGTACTTC. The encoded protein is CASSQDKFSYEQYF.

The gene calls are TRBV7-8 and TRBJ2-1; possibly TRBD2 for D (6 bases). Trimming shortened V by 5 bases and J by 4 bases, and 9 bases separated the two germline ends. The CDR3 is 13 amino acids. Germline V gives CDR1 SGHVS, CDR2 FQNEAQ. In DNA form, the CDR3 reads TGTGCCAGCAGCACCGGGAGTTACAATGAGCAGTTCTTC. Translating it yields CASSTGSYNEQFF.

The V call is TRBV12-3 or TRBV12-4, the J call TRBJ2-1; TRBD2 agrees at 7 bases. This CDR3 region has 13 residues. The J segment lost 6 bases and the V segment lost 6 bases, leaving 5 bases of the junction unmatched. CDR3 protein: CASSWGGFNEQFF. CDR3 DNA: TGTGCCAGCAGCTGGGGGGGGTTCAATGAGCAGTTCTTC.

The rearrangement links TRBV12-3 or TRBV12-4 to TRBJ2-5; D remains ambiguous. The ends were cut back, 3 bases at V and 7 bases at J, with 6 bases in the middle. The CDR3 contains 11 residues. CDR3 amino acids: CASSFVGTQYF. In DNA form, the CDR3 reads TGTGCCAGCAGTTTCGTCGGGACCCAGTACTTC.

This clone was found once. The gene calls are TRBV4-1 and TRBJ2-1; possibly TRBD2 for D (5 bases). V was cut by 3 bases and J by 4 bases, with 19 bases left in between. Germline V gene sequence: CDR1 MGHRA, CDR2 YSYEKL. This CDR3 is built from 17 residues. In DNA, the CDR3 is TGCGCCAGCAGCCAGGTTTTTTCCGCGGAGCGGTACAATGAGCAGTTCTTC. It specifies CASSQVFSAERYNEQFF.

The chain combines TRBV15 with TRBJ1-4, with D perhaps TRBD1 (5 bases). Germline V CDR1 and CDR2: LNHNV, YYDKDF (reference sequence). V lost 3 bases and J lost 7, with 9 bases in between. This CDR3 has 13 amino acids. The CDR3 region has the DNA TGTGCCACCAGCAGGGGGCTTGGTGAAAAACTGTTTTTT. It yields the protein CATSRGLGEKLFF.

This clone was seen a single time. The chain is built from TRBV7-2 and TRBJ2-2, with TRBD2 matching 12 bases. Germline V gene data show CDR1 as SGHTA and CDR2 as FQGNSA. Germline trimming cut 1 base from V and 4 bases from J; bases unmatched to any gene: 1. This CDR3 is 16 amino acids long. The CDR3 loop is CASSLVLAGGTGELFF. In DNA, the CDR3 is TGTGCCAGCAGCTTAGTACTAGCGGGAGGCACCGGGGAGCTGTTTTTT.

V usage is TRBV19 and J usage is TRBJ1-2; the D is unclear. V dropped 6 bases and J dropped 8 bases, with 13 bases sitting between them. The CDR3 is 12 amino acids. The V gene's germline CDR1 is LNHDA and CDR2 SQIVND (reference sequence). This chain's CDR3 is CASRSGGNGYTF. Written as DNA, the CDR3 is TGTGCCAGTAGGAGCGGAGGGAACGGCTACACCTTC. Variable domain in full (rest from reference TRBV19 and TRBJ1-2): DGGITQSPKYLFRKEGQNVTLSCEQNLNHDAMYWYRQDPGQGLRLIYYSQIVNDFQKGDIAEGYSVSREKKESFPLTVTSAQKNPTAFYLCASRSGGNGYTFGSGTRLTVV.

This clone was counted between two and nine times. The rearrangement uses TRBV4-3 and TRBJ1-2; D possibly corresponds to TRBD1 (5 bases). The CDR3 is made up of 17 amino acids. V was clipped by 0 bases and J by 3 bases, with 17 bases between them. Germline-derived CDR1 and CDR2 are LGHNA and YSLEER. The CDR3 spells CASSQDALPGTHYGYTF. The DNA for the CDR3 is TGCGCCAGCAGCCAAGATGCTCTTCCCGGGACTCACTATGGCTACACCTTC.

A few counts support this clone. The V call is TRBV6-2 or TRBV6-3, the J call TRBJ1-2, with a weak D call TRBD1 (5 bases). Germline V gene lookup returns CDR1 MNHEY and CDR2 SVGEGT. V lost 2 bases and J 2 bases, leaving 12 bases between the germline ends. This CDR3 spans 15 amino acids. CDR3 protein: CASSYTQELNYGYTF. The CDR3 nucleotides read TGTGCCAGCAGTTACACACAGGAGCTAAACTATGGCTACACCTTC.

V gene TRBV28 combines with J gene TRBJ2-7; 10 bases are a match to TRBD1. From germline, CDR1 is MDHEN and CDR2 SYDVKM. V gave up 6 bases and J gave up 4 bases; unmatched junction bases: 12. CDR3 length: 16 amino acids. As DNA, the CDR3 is TGTGCCAGCAGGTCCCCCCGGGACAGGGGTGGATACGAGCAGTACTTC. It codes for CASRSPRDRGGYEQYF. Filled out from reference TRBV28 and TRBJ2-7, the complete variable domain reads DVKVTQSSRYLVKRTGEKVFLECVQDMDHENMFWYRQDPGLGLRLIYFSYDVKMKEKGDIPEGYSVSREKKERFSLILESASTNQTSMYLCASRSPRDRGGYEQYFGPGTRLTVT.

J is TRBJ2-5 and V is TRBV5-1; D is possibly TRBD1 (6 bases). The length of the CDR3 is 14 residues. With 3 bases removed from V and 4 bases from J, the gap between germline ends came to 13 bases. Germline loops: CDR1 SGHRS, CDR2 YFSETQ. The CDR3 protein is CASSSAGVGETQYF. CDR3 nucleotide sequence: TGCGCCAGCAGCTCGGCAGGGGTTGGAGAGACCCAGTACTTC.

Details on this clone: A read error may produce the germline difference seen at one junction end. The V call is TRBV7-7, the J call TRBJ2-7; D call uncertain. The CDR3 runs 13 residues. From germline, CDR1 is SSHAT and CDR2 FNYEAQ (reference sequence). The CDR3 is CASSLAARDEQYF. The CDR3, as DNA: TGTGCTAGCAGCTTAGCTGCCCGGGACGAGCAGTACTTC.

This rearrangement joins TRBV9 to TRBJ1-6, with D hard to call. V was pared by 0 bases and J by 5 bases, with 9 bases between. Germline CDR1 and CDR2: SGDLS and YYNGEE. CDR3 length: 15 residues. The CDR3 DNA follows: TGTGCCAGCAGCGTAGGAGGCTCTAATAATTCACCCCTCCACTTT. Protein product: CASSVGGSNNSPLHF.

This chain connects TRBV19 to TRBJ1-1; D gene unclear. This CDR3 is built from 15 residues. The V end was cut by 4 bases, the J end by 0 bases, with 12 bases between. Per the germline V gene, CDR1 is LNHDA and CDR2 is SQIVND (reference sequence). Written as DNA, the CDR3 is TGTGCCAGTAGTAGAGTCCGTACCATGAACACTGAAGCTTTCTTT. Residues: CASSRVRTMNTEAFF.

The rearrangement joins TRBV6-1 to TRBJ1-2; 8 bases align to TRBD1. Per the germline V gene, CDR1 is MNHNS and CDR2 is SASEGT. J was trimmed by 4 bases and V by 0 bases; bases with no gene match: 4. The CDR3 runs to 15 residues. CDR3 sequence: CASSEAADRVYGYTF. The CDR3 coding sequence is TGTGCCAGCAGTGAAGCAGCGGACAGGGTCTATGGCTACACCTTC.

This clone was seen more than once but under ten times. Written as DNA, the CDR3 is TGTGCCAGCAGCTCGTCCCTGGCGGATACCTACAATGAGCAGTTCTTC. Residues: CASSSSLADTYNEQFF. V usage is TRBV5-5 and J usage is TRBJ2-1, with D uncertain. This CDR3 comprises 16 residues. The germline V gene has CDR1 SGHKS and CDR2 YYEKEE (reference sequence). Between the trimmed V and J ends, which lost 3 bases and 2 bases, there was a span of 15 bases.

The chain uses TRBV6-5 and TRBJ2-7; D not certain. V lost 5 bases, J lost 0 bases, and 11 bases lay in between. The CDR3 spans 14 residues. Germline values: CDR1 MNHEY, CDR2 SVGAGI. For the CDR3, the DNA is TGTGCCAGCAGTCCATCCCCGAGCTCCTACGAGCAGTACTTC. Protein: CASSPSPSSYEQYF.

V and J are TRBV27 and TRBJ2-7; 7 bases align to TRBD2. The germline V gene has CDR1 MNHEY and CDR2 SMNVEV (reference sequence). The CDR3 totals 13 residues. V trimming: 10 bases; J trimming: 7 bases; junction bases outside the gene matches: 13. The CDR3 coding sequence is TGTGCCACCTGGGGGGTCGGCGGGGGTGAGCAGTACTTC. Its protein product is CATWGVGGGEQYF.